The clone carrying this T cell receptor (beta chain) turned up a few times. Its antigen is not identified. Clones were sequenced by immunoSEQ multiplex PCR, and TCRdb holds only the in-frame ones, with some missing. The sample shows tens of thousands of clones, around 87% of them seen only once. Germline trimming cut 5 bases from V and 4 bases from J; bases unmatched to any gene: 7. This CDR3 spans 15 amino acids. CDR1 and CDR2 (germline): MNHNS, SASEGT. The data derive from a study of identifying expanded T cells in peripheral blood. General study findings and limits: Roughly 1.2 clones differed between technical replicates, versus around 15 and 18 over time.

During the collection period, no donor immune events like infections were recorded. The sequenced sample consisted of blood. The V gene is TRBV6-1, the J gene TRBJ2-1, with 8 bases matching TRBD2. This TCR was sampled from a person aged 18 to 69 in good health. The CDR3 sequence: CASSRSGEGYNEQFF. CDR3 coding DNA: TGTGCCAGCAGTCGTAGCGGGGAGGGATACAATGAGCAGTTCTTC.